This T cell receptor (beta chain) was observed in a study of blood T cell repertoires in COVID-19. Study as a whole: There were acute and convalescent COVID-19 samples, and they came from the United States, Italy and Spain.

Sequencing used immunoSEQ multiplex PCR; TCRdb keeps in-frame clones, though not all of them. Altogether over 90,000 clones are present, around 92% being singletons, with the ten largest covering approximately 3.4%. Germline trimming cut 4 bases from V and 5 bases from J; bases unmatched to any gene: 8. Germline CDR1 and CDR2: KGHDR and SFDVKD. This CDR3 spans 15 amino acids. The receptor comes from a woman in her sixties or seventies with acute or convalescent COVID-19. The sequenced sample consisted of peripheral blood. The chain carries TRBV24-1 and TRBJ2-5; 8 bases are a match to TRBD2. The DNA for the CDR3 is TGTGCCACCAGTGAGCCAGCGGGAGTCGGGGAGACCCAGTACTTC. It encodes CATSEPAGVGETQYF.